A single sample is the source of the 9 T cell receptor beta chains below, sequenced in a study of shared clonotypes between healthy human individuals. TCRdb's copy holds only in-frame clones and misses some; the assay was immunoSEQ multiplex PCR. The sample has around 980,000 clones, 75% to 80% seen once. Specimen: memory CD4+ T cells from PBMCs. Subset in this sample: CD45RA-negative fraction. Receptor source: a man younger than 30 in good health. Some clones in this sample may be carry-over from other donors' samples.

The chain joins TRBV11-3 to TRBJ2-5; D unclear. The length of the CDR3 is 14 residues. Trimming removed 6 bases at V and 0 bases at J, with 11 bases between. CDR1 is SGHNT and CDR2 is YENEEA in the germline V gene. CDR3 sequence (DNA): TGTGCCAGCAGTTCTGTACCCCACCAAGAGACCCAGTACTTC. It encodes CASSSVPHQETQYF.

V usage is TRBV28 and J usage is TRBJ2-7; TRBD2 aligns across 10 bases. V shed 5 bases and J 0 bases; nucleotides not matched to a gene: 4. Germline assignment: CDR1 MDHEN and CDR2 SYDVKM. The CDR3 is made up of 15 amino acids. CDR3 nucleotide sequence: TGTGCCAGCAGTAAAGCGGGAGGGCCCTCCTACGAGCAGTACTTC. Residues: CASSKAGGPSYEQYF. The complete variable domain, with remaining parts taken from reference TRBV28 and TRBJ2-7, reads DVKVTQSSRYLVKRTGEKVFLECVQDMDHENMFWYRQDPGLGLRLIYFSYDVKMKEKGDIPEGYSVSREKKERFSLILESASTNQTSMYLCASSKAGGPSYEQYFGPGTRLTVT.

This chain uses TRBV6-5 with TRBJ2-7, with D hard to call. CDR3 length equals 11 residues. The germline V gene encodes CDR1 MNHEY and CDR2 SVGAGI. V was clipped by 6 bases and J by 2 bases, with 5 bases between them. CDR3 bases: TGTGCCAGCAGCCCAGCCTACGAGCAGTACTTC. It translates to CASSPAYEQYF.

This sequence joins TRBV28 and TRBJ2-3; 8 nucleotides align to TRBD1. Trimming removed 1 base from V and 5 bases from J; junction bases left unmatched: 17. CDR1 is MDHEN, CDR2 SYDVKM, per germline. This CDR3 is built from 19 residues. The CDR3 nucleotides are TGTGCCAGCAGTTTATATCAACGGACAGCCCACAGGGGGAGAGATACGCAGTATTTT. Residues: CASSLYQRTAHRGRDTQYF.

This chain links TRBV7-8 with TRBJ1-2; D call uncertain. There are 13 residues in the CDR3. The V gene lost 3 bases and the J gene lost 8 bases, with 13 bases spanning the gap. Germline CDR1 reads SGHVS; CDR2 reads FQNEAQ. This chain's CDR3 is CASSFDRGRGYTF. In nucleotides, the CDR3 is TGTGCCAGCAGCTTCGACCGCGGTAGGGGCTACACCTTC.

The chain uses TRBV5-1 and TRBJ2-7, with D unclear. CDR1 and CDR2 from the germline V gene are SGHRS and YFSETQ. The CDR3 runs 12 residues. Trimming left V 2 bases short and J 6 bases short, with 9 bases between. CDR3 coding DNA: TGCGCCAGCAGCTTTGGGCCCGGCGAGCAGTACTTC. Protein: CASSFGPGEQYF.

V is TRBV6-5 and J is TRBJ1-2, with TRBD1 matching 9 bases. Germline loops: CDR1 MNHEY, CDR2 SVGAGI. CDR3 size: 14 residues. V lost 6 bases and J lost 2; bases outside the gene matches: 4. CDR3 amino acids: CASSQGTGNYGYTF. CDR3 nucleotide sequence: TGTGCCAGCAGCCAAGGGACAGGGAACTATGGCTACACCTTC.

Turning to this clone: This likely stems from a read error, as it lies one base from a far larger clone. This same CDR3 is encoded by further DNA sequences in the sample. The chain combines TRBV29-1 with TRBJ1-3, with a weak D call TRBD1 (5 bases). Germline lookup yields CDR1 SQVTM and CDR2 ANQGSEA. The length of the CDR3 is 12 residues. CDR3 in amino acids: CSVRVSGNTIYF. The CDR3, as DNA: TGCAGCGTCAGGGTTTCTGGAAACACCATATACTTT.

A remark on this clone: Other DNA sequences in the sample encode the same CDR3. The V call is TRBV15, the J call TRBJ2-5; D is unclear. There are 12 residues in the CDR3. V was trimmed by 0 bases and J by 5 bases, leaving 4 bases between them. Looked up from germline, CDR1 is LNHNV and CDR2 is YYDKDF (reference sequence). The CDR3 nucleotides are TGTGCCACCAGCAGAGATAGCGAGACCCAGTACTTC. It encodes CATSRDSETQYF.